This T cell receptor beta chain came from a study of T cells in Graves' hyperthyroidism and ophthalmopathy. Amplified regions were TCR beta CDR3 sequences from RNA transcripts. Primed by the HTBI set, a first-round RT-PCR was run on the TCR CDR3. TCRdb passed the multiplex PCR reads through MiXCR, listing each CDR3 protein once. Among under 450,000 distinct CDR3 sequences listed, 15% to 17% were seen once. Study observations and caveats: Expanded thyroid clonotypes (above 0.001) were mostly also found in blood. Ophthalmopathy was predicted by the model a median of 6.5 months ahead of onset.

This clonotype was seen more than once but under ten times. The antigen is unknown. Looked up from germline, CDR1 is SEHNR and CDR2 is FQNEAQ (reference sequence). The V end was cut by 1 base, the J end by 0 bases, with 13 bases between. The CDR3 loop spans 17 amino acids. Sequencing was performed on blood. The TCR comes from a woman younger than 30 with Graves' hyperthyroidism. The chain couples TRBV7-9 to TRBJ2-1; D unclear. The CDR3: CASSLGPDPSSYNEQFF. The CDR3, as DNA: TGTGCCAGCAGCTTAGGACCCGACCCGAGCTCCTACAATGAGCAGTTCTTC.